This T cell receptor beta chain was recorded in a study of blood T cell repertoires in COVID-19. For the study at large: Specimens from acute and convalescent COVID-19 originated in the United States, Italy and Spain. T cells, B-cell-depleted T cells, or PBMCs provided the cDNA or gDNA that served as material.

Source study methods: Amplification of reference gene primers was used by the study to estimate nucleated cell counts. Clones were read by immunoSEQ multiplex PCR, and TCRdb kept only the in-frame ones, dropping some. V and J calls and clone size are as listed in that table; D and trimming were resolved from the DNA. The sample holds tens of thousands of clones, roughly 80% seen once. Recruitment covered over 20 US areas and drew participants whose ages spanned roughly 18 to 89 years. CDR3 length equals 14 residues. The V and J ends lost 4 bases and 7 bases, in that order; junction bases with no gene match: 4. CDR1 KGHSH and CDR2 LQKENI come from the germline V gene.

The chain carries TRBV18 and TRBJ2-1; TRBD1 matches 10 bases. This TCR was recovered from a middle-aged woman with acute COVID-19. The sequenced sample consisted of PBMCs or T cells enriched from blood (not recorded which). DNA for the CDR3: TGTGCCAGCTCACAAGGGACAGGGGCGAATGAGCAGTTCTTC. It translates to CASSQGTGANEQFF.